This section outlines one T cell receptor (beta chain) sequence together with its context. Its antigen is not known. The sample contains more than one DNA sequence encoding this CDR3. The data stem from a study of siplizumab effects on memory and regulatory T cells. Study results and limitations: Siplizumab gave mappable alloreactive CD4+ clones an average Treg-derived fraction of 68.8%, against 26.9% in controls.

This table comes from immunoSEQ multiplex PCR, and its TCRdb copy is limited to in-frame clones, with some not included. The sample holds 87,000 or so clones, 80% to 90% seen once. V was pared by 2 bases and J by 5 bases, with 0 bases of the junction left unmatched. Germline CDR1 reads SGHNT; CDR2 reads YENEEA. There are 13 residues in the CDR3. Input material: CD4+ T cells sorted from blood. The clonotype originates from a human donor in good health. The V gene is TRBV11-3, the J gene TRBJ2-1; TRBD2 matches 7 bases. CDR3 nucleotides: TGTGCCAGCAGCTTACTAGCGGACAATGAGCAGTTCTTC. It translates to CASSLLADNEQFF. The full variable domain, with the rest looked up from reference TRBV11-3 and TRBJ2-1, is EAGVVQSPRYKIIEKKQPVAFWCNPISGHNTLYWYLQNLGQGPELLIRYENEEAVDDSQLPKDRFSAERLKGVDSTLKIQPAELGDSAVYLCASSLLADNEQFFGPGTRLTVL.